This T cell receptor beta chain derives from a study of blood T cell repertoires in COVID-19. About the study: COVID-19 samples from acute and convalescent phases originated in the United States, Italy and Spain. PBMCs, B-cell-depleted T cells, or T cells were the source of the cDNA or gDNA that made up the material.

Data came from immunoSEQ multiplex PCR; TCRdb stores just in-frame clones and leaves some out. The sample shows 100,000 to 150,000 clones, roughly 87% of them seen only once. Germline V gene sequence: CDR1 SEHNR, CDR2 FQNEAQ (reference sequence). There are 14 residues in the CDR3. Trimming at V came to 5 bases and at J to 6 bases, leaving 9 bases not matched to a gene. This chain joins TRBV7-9 and TRBJ2-7, with 8 positions matching TRBD1. The sequence was collected from a man at least 80 years old with active or convalescent COVID-19. The specimen was peripheral blood. The CDR3 DNA follows: TGTGCCAGCAGCACAGGGGGTAGCTCCAGCGAGCAGTACTTC. Translation: CASSTGGSSSEQYF.